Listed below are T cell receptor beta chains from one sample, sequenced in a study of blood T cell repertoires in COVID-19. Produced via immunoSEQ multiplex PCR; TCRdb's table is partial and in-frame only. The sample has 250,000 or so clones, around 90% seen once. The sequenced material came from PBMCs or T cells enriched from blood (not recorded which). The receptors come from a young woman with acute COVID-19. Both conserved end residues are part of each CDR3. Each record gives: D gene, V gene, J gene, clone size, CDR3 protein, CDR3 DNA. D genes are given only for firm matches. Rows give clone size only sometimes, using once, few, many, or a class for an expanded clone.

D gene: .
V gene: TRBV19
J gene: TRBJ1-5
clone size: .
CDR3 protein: CASSRTTSSGQPQHF
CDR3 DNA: TGTGCCAGTAGTAGAACGACGTCCTCGGGGCAGCCCCAGCATTTT

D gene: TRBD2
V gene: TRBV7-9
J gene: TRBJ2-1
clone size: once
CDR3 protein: CASSPPLAGGYEQFF
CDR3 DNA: TGTGCCAGCAGCCCCCCACTAGCGGGGGGTTATGAGCAGTTCTTC

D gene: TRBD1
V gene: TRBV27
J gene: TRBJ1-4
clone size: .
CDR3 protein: CASRGTGNEKLFF
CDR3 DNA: TGTGCCAGCAGGGGGACAGGGAATGAAAAACTGTTTTTT

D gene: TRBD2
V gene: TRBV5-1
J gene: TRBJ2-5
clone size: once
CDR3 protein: CASSLLQRGQAETQYF
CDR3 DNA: TGCGCCAGCAGCTTGTTGCAGCGGGGGCAGGCAGAGACCCAGTACTTC

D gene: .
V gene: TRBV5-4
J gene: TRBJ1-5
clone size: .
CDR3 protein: CASPGWGVQPQHF
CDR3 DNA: TGTGCCAGCCCCGGGTGGGGGGTTCAGCCCCAGCATTTT

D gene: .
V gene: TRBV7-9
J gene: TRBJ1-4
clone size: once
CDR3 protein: CASSLYWSDTGEKLFF
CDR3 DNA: TGTGCCAGCAGCTTGTATTGGTCCGATACGGGGGAAAAACTGTTTTTT

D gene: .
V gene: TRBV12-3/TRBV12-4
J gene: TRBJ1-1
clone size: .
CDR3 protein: CASSLGYNTEAFF
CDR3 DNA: TGTGCCAGCAGCCTGGGCTATAACACTGAAGCTTTCTTT

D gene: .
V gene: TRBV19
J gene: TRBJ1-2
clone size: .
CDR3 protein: CASNLRARNYGYTF
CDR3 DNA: TGTGCCAGTAACCTCAGGGCTAGGAACTATGGCTACACCTTC

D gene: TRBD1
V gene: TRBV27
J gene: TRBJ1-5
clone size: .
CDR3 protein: CASSPTGANQPQHF
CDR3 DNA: TGTGCCAGCAGCCCGACAGGGGCCAATCAGCCCCAGCATTTT

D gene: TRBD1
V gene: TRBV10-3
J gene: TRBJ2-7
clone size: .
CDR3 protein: CATRQGNYEQYF
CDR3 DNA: TGTGCCACAAGACAGGGAAACTACGAGCAGTACTTC

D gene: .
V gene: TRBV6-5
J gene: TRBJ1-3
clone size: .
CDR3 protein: CATLGLYSGNTIYF
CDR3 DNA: TGTGCCACCCTGGGACTTTACTCTGGAAACACCATATATTTT

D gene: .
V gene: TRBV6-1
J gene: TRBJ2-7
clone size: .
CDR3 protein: CASSELDSLSYEQYF
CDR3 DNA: TGTGCCAGCAGTGAACTAGACTCTCTGTCCTACGAGCAGTACTTC

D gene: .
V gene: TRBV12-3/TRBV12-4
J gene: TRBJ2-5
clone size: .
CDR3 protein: CATSGSQETQYF
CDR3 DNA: TGTGCCACCTCGGGGAGTCAAGAGACCCAGTACTTC

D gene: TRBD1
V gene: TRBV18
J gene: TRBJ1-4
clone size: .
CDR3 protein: CASSPLNWTGFIEKLFF
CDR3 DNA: TGTGCCAGCTCACCACTTAATTGGACAGGATTTATTGAAAAACTGTTTTTT

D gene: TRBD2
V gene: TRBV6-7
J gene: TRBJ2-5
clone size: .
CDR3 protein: CASSSLAGGGTQYF
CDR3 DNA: TGTGCCAGCAGTTCTCTAGCGGGGGGCGGGACCCAGTACTTC

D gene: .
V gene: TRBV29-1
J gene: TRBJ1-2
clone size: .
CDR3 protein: CSVEGGGIPIYGYTF
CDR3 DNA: TGCAGCGTTGAAGGGGGGGGTATTCCGATCTATGGCTACACCTTC

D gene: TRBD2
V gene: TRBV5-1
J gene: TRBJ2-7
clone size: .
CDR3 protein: CASSPPQSGGAGGEQYF
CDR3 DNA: TGCGCCAGCAGCCCCCCACAGAGCGGGGGGGCGGGGGGCGAGCAGTACTTC

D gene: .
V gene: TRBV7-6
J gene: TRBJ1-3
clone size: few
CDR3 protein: CASSLLQFSGNTIYF
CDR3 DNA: TGTGCCAGCAGCTTACTCCAGTTCTCTGGAAACACCATATATTTT

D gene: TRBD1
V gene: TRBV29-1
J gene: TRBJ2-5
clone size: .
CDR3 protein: CSVEEGTGGGTQYF
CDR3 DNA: TGCAGCGTTGAAGAGGGGACAGGGGGAGGGACCCAGTACTTC

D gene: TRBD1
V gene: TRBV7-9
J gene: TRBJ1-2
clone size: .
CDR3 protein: CASSSGTGNYGYTF
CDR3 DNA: TGTGCCAGCAGCTCCGGGACAGGGAATTATGGCTACACCTTC

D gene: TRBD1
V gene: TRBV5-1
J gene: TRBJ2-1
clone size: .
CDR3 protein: CASSFGQGGDEQFF
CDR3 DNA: TGCGCCAGCAGCTTCGGACAGGGAGGTGATGAGCAGTTCTTC

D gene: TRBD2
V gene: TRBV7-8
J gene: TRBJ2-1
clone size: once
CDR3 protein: CASSHALAGNLYNEQFF
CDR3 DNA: TGTGCCAGCAGCCATGCCCTAGCGGGGAATTTATACAATGAGCAGTTCTTC

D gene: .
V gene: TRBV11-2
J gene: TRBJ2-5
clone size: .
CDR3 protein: CASSTGYWETQYF
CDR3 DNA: TGTGCCAGCAGTACAGGGTATTGGGAGACCCAGTACTTC